The 26 T cell receptor beta chains reported below all come from one sample, sequenced in a study of PD-L1 blockade in urothelial cancer. Repertoires were generated with immunoSEQ multiplex PCR, while TCRdb's copy carries only in-frame clones and drops some. In the table there are over 75,000 clones, under 90% of which are singletons. As for time point: pretreatment peripheral blood. The sequencing used PBMCs, collected around atezolizumab (anti-PD-L1) treatment. The receptor source for this set is a man aged 60-69 years with urothelial cancer.

The V call is TRBV2, the J call TRBJ2-3; no clear D gene. Germline CDR1 SNHLY, CDR2 FYNNEI. V was shortened by 1 base and J by 0 bases, with 11 bases between the two germline ends. The CDR3 consists of 16 residues. CDR3 coding DNA: TGTGCCAGCAGTGAAGAGAGGCTAAGAAGCACAGATACGCAGTATTTT. Encoded protein: CASSEERLRSTDTQYF.

This clone was seen just once. The chain has TRBV10-3 and TRBJ2-2; TRBD2 matches at 12 bases. The CDR3 consists of 14 residues. Germline lookup yields CDR1 ENHRY and CDR2 SYGVKD. The V gene end was trimmed by 10 bases and the J gene end by 8 bases; junction bases not matched to a gene: 8. For the CDR3, the DNA is TGTGCCACCAGACTAGCGGGAGCGGAAGGGGAGCTGTTTTTT. Translating it yields CATRLAGAEGELFF.

The CDR3 spells CASSPSKTEKLFF. Here the CDR3 DNA reads TGCGCCAGCAGTCCCTCTAAAACTGAAAAACTGTTTTTT. V gene TRBV23-1 combines with J gene TRBJ1-4; D remains unclear. TRBV23-1 belongs to the ORF category, with a function that is uncertain. This CDR3 is 13 amino acids long. V lost 4 bases and J lost 7, with 10 bases in between.

The rearrangement uses TRBV27 and TRBJ1-2, with D unresolved. The CDR3 extends over 13 amino acids. The V gene's germline CDR1 is MNHEY and CDR2 SMNVEV (reference sequence). V dropped 3 bases and J dropped 0 bases, with 5 bases sitting between them. In DNA, the CDR3 is TGTGCCAGCAGTTTTAGTCCTAACTATGGCTACACCTTC. Its translation is CASSFSPNYGYTF.

The rearrangement uses TRBV5-1 and TRBJ1-3; a weak D match, TRBD1 (6 bases). This CDR3 comprises 15 residues. V was trimmed by 3 bases and J by 2 bases, leaving 12 bases between them. In germline, CDR1 is SGHRS, CDR2 YFSETQ. The DNA for the CDR3 is TGCGCCAGCAGCTCGGACAGTTACCCTGGAAACACCATATATTTT. Protein product: CASSSDSYPGNTIYF. Combining the CDR3 with reference TRBV5-1 and TRBJ1-3 gives the whole variable domain KAGVTQTPRYLIKTRGQQVTLSCSPISGHRSVSWYQQTPGQGLQFLFEYFSETQRNKGNFPGRFSGRQFSNSRSEMNVSTLELGDSALYLCASSSDSYPGNTIYFGEGSWLTVV.

The chain combines TRBV28 with TRBJ1-2; D might be TRBD1 (6 bases). Deletions cut 6 bases from V and 1 base from J, with 9 bases between. Germline CDR1 MDHEN, CDR2 SYDVKM. This CDR3 spans 13 amino acids. The DNA of the CDR3 is TGTGCCAGCAGACGGGACATTAACTATGGCTACACCTTC. Translation: CASRRDINYGYTF.

The rearrangement uses TRBV5-5 and TRBJ2-3, with D perhaps matching TRBD1 (5 bases). CDR3 length: 14 amino acids. V was clipped by 1 base and J by 2 bases, with 8 bases between them. CDR1 is SGHKS, CDR2 YYEKEE, per germline (reference sequence). Here the CDR3 DNA reads TGTGCCAGCAGCTTGATGACAGTCACAGATACGCAGTATTTT. Its translation is CASSLMTVTDTQYF.

The V call is TRBV7-8, the J call TRBJ1-1, with a weak D call TRBD1 (5 bases). Germline V gives CDR1 SGHVS, CDR2 FQNEAQ. V lost 3 bases and J 1 base, leaving 9 bases between the germline ends. CDR3 length: 14 amino acids. CDR3 bases: TGTGCCAGCAGCTTCGTTGACAGGAACACTGAAGCTTTCTTT. It is translated as CASSFVDRNTEAFF.

The V call is TRBV4-1, the J call TRBJ1-2; no firm D call. Germline CDR1 is MGHRA and CDR2 is YSYEKL. The CDR3 is made up of 13 amino acids. Trimming pared 1 base from V and 7 bases from J, leaving 10 bases between. CDR3: CASSQVQVSGYTF. The DNA for the CDR3 is TGCGCCAGCAGCCAAGTTCAGGTGTCTGGCTACACCTTC.

This chain connects TRBV18 to TRBJ1-4; 7 bases match TRBD1. Trimming took 5 bases from V and 8 from J; bases not matched to a gene: 11. The germline CDR1 and CDR2 sequences are KGHSH and LQKENI. The length of the CDR3 is 15 residues. CDR3 loop: CASSSRQGPGEKLFF. Here the CDR3 DNA reads TGTGCCAGCTCATCACGACAGGGACCGGGGGAAAAACTGTTTTTT.

This chain joins TRBV10-1 and TRBJ2-5; no definite D call. Germline V gene sequence: CDR1 WNHNN, CDR2 SYGVQD (reference sequence). This CDR3 contains 12 residues. V was clipped by 3 bases and J by 5 bases, with 7 bases between them. CDR3: CASSDSRETQYF. The CDR3 region has the DNA TGCGCCAGCAGTGATAGCCGGGAGACCCAGTACTTC.

The rearrangement links TRBV6-5 to TRBJ2-3; TRBD1 matches 8 bases. The CDR3 totals 15 residues. V lost 3 bases and J lost 3; bases outside the gene matches: 5. In germline, CDR1 is MNHEY, CDR2 SVGAGI. CDR3: CASSYDGQGTDTQYF. In nucleotides, the CDR3 is TGTGCCAGCAGTTATGATGGACAGGGAACAGATACGCAGTATTTT.

The rearrangement uses TRBV11-3 and TRBJ2-5; possible D gene TRBD2, 6 bases. The CDR3 is 13 residues long. CDR1 is SGHNT and CDR2 is YENEEA in the germline V gene. V dropped 5 bases and J dropped 2 bases, with 9 bases sitting between them. CDR3 loop: CASSPGTQETQYF. The DNA for the CDR3 is TGTGCCAGCAGCCCAGGGACTCAAGAGACCCAGTACTTC.

This clone occurred a few times. The chain combines TRBV6-5 with TRBJ1-1; D gene unclear. Germline values: CDR1 MNHEY, CDR2 SVGAGI. The CDR3 loop spans 16 amino acids. The V end was cut by 0 bases, the J end by 5 bases, with 16 bases between. In DNA, the CDR3 is TGTGCCAGCAGTTACTCGAGCGGGTTAGGATGGACTGAAGCTTTCTTT. Amino acid sequence: CASSYSSGLGWTEAFF.

The rearrangement links TRBV29-1 to TRBJ2-5; 7 nucleotides line up with TRBD2. Germline assignment: CDR1 SQVTM and CDR2 ANQGSEA. The CDR3 totals 14 residues. Trimming took 4 bases from V and 3 from J; bases not matched to a gene: 8. CDR3 sequence reads: CSVVVGGSKETQYF. CDR3 coding DNA: TGCAGCGTTGTCGTCGGCGGGAGTAAAGAGACCCAGTACTTC.

This clone came up once. The chain is built from TRBV11-2 and TRBJ2-7; 7 bases align to TRBD2. Trimming at V came to 6 bases and at J to 4 bases, leaving 9 bases not matched to a gene. The CDR3 contains 14 residues. Per the germline V gene, CDR1 is SGHAT and CDR2 is FQNNGV. CDR3 protein: CASSSSGNRYEQYF. In DNA, the CDR3 is TGTGCCAGCAGTTCGAGCGGGAACAGGTACGAGCAGTACTTC.

V is TRBV7-6 and J is TRBJ2-2; D is ambiguous. Germline loops: CDR1 SGHVS, CDR2 FNYEAQ. This CDR3 comprises 15 residues. Trimming took 2 bases from V and 0 from J, leaving 7 bases between them. The DNA for the CDR3 is TGTGCCAGCAGCTTACTGACAACGAACACCGGGGAGCTGTTTTTT. Its protein product is CASSLLTTNTGELFF.

In this sample, this clone turned up a few times. The chain recombines TRBV30 with TRBJ2-2; D possibly corresponds to TRBD2 (6 bases). Germline V gene data show CDR1 as GTSNPN and CDR2 as SVGIG (reference sequence). The CDR3 consists of 15 residues. The V gene lost 2 bases and the J gene lost 7 bases, with 17 bases spanning the gap. This CDR3 reads CAWSKGRGFVGELFF. CDR3 in DNA: TGTGCCTGGAGTAAGGGACGGGGGTTCGTCGGGGAGCTGTTTTTT.

V is TRBV6-5 and J is TRBJ1-2; 10 positions agree with TRBD1. The V gene's germline CDR1 is MNHEY and CDR2 SVGAGI. There are 15 residues in the CDR3. V dropped 6 bases and J dropped 4; count of bases not matched to a gene: 8. CDR3 in DNA: TGTGCCAGCAGCTACGCGAGGACAGGGGGCTATGGCTACACCTTC. Its protein product is CASSYARTGGYGYTF.

The chain joins TRBV11-3 to TRBJ2-5; 15 positions match TRBD2. The junction had 4 bases not matched to a gene; V was cut back by 4 bases and J by 4 bases. Germline values: CDR1 SGHNT, CDR2 YENEEA. The CDR3 consists of 16 residues. This CDR3 is CASSSGLAGGGETQYF. The CDR3 DNA reads TGTGCCAGCAGCTCGGGACTAGCGGGGGGAGGAGAGACCCAGTACTTC.

The CDR3 coding sequence is TGTGCCAGTAGTATACCAGGAATAGGGGCCAACGTCCTGACTTTC. Protein sequence: CASSIPGIGANVLTF. V and J are TRBV19 and TRBJ2-6; D ambiguous. V lost 2 bases, J lost 4 bases, and 9 bases lay in between. The CDR3 is 15 residues long. Germline values: CDR1 LNHDA, CDR2 SQIVND (reference sequence).

The V and J genes are TRBV7-8 and TRBJ1-3; D is unclear. The germline gives CDR1 SGHVS, CDR2 FQNEAQ. The CDR3 runs 16 residues. The ends were cut back, 4 bases at V and 0 bases at J, with 13 bases in the middle. CDR3 coding DNA: TGTGCCAGCAGCTGGCCCGAAAACGACTCTGGAAACACCATATATTTT. It specifies CASSWPENDSGNTIYF.

This rearrangement joins TRBV28 to TRBJ1-5; no clear D gene. CDR3 length: 12 amino acids. The V gene lost 5 bases and the J gene lost 7 bases, with 9 bases spanning the gap. CDR1 and CDR2 from the germline V gene are MDHEN and SYDVKM. The CDR3 DNA sequence: TGTGCCAGCAGTACCCAGTCCCAGCCCCAGCATTTT. Translation: CASSTQSQPQHF. The full variable domain, completed using reference TRBV28 and TRBJ1-5, is DVKVTQSSRYLVKRTGEKVFLECVQDMDHENMFWYRQDPGLGLRLIYFSYDVKMKEKGDIPEGYSVSREKKERFSLILESASTNQTSMYLCASSTQSQPQHFGDGTRLSIL.

CDR3 sequence reads: CASSSLWGQNTEAFF. The CDR3 nucleotides read TGTGCCAGTAGTTCCCTCTGGGGACAGAACACTGAAGCTTTCTTT. This chain joins TRBV19 and TRBJ1-1; possibly TRBD1 for D (6 bases). Trimming took 5 bases from V and 1 from J, leaving 14 bases between them. Germline CDR1 is LNHDA and CDR2 is SQIVND (reference sequence). CDR3 length: 15 amino acids.

The rearrangement links TRBV28 to TRBJ2-5; a possible D gene is TRBD1 (6 bases). This CDR3 is built from 15 residues. The germline CDR1 and CDR2 sequences are MDHEN and SYDVKM. V lost 6 bases and J lost 9, with 23 bases in between. The CDR3 coding sequence is TGTGCCAGCAGGCCAACCGGGACACCGGTCGCGCCCCAGTACTTC. Protein product: CASRPTGTPVAPQYF.

This clone came up once. V usage is TRBV2 and J usage is TRBJ1-2, with D unclear. V was cut by 6 bases and J by 3 bases, with 17 bases left in between. The CDR3 sequence is 15 residues long. Germline V gene data show CDR1 as SNHLY and CDR2 as FYNNEI. The CDR3 reads CASSVRVVYDYGYTF. The CDR3 nucleotides are TGTGCCAGCAGCGTAAGAGTAGTTTACGACTATGGCTACACCTTC.